A single sample is the source of the 26 T cell receptor beta chains below, sequenced in a study of T cells in Graves' hyperthyroidism and ophthalmopathy. Amplified TCR beta CDR3 regions derived from RNA transcripts. The HTBI set primed first-round TCR CDR3 RT-PCR. TCRdb re-analysed the multiplex PCR reads in MiXCR, keeping a single row per CDR3 protein. The sample consists of about 530,000 distinct CDR3 sequences, under 20% of them appearing once. The sequenced material came from blood. The receptor source for this set is a young woman with Graves' ophthalmopathy.

This clonotype occurred many times. This chain connects TRBV28 to TRBJ1-1; 9 nucleotides line up with TRBD1. Germline assignment: CDR1 MDHEN and CDR2 SYDVKM. V trimming: 4 bases; J trimming: 1 base; junction bases outside the gene matches: 4. The CDR3 consists of 15 residues. The CDR3 sequence: CASSSPGQGNTEAFF. The CDR3 region has the DNA TGTGCCAGCAGTTCCCCGGGACAGGGGAACACTGAAGCTTTCTTT.

The chain joins TRBV20-1 to TRBJ2-5, with 11 bases matching TRBD2. Germline CDR1 reads DFQATT; CDR2 reads SNEGSKA (reference sequence). The junction had 12 bases not matched to a gene; V was cut back by 0 bases and J by 3 bases. The CDR3 contains 18 residues. The CDR3 here is CSARDWPILAGVKETQYF. Here the CDR3 DNA reads TGCAGTGCTAGAGATTGGCCGATACTAGCGGGAGTAAAAGAGACCCAGTACTTC.

This clonotype was detected many times. This chain joins TRBV2 and TRBJ1-1; 8 bases map to TRBD1. Germline V gene sequence: CDR1 SNHLY, CDR2 FYNNEI. The CDR3 runs to 14 residues. V lost 1 base, J lost 5 bases, and 3 bases stayed unmatched. The CDR3 here is CASSEDRTGTEAFF. The DNA for the CDR3 is TGTGCCAGCAGTGAAGATAGGACAGGGACTGAAGCTTTCTTT.

The chain is built from TRBV4-1 and TRBJ2-7; the match to TRBD1 covers 8 bases. Germline loops: CDR1 MGHRA, CDR2 YSYEKL. Germline trimming cut 1 base from V and 1 base from J; bases unmatched to any gene: 9. The CDR3 has 17 residues. CDR3 DNA sequence: TGCGCCAGCAGCCAAGTACAGCAGGGACAGGAGTCCTACGAGCAGTACTTC. The encoded protein is CASSQVQQGQESYEQYF.

This clonotype was picked up many times. This chain uses TRBV28 with TRBJ2-3; perhaps TRBD1 as D (9 bases). The germline CDR1 and CDR2 sequences are MDHEN and SYDVKM. CDR3 size: 19 residues. Trimming pared 2 bases from V and 2 bases from J, leaving 23 bases between. The CDR3 bases are TGTGCCAGCAGTTTAACTGGACAGGGGACTAGGGTAACCACAGATACGCAGTATTTT. Translating it yields CASSLTGQGTRVTTDTQYF.

This clonotype was counted at least ten times. The chain has TRBV29-1 and TRBJ2-3; weak D call: TRBD1 (5 bases). Germline V gene lookup returns CDR1 SQVTM and CDR2 ANQGSEA. Trimming removed 4 bases at V and 1 base at J, with 12 bases between. This CDR3 comprises 14 residues. This CDR3 reads CSVGGADGTDTQYF. CDR3 nucleotide sequence: TGCAGCGTTGGTGGGGCGGACGGCACAGATACGCAGTATTTT.

This clonotype occurred many times. The gene calls are TRBV7-3 and TRBJ1-1, with TRBD1 as a possible D gene (5 bases). V was pared by 5 bases and J by 4 bases, with 14 bases between. From germline, CDR1 is SGHTA and CDR2 FQGTGA. The CDR3 has 14 residues. CDR3 coding DNA: TGTGCCAGCAGCCCTTCTGGAGGGGCCACTGAAGCTTTCTTT. Translating gives CASSPSGGATEAFF.

This clonotype was seen many times. The chain uses TRBV28 and TRBJ2-7; 7 nucleotides line up with TRBD2. This CDR3 spans 15 amino acids. Trimming cost V 6 bases and J 3 bases; bases outside gene matches: 11. The germline CDR1 and CDR2 sequences are MDHEN and SYDVKM. The DNA for the CDR3 is TGTGCCAGCAGCGCGCCCCGGGACTACTTCTACGAGCAGTACTTC. It codes for CASSAPRDYFYEQYF. Together with reference TRBV28 and TRBJ2-7, the CDR3 gives the full variable domain: DVKVTQSSRYLVKRTGEKVFLECVQDMDHENMFWYRQDPGLGLRLIYFSYDVKMKEKGDIPEGYSVSREKKERFSLILESASTNQTSMYLCASSAPRDYFYEQYFGPGTRLTVT.

This clonotype was seen repeatedly, ten times or more. The chain joins TRBV12-3 or TRBV12-4 to TRBJ2-1; 10 bases agree with TRBD2. CDR3 length: 16 amino acids. V dropped 5 bases and J dropped 0; count of bases not matched to a gene: 4. The CDR3 loop reads CASSRSSGSSYNEQFF. The CDR3 region has the DNA TGTGCCAGCAGTCGATCTAGCGGGAGCTCCTACAATGAGCAGTTCTTC.

The chain employs TRBV5-5 and TRBJ1-1; 7 bases are a match to TRBD1. The V segment lost 3 bases and the J segment 5 bases; nucleotides outside the gene matches: 16. The CDR3 consists of 17 residues. Germline V gene lookup returns CDR1 SGHKS and CDR2 YYEKEE (reference sequence). The CDR3 loop is CASSSGKGAMGLTEAFF. In DNA form, the CDR3 reads TGTGCCAGCAGCTCCGGGAAGGGGGCTATGGGTTTGACTGAAGCTTTCTTT. Variable domain in full (rest from reference TRBV5-5 and TRBJ1-1): DAGVTQSPTHLIKTRGQQVTLRCSPISGHKSVSWYQQVLGQGPQFIFQYYEKEERGRGNFPDRFSARQFPNYSSELNVNALLLGDSALYLCASSSGKGAMGLTEAFFGQGTRLTVV.

This chain joins TRBV30 and TRBJ1-1; 8 bases are shared with TRBD1. The CDR3 runs to 17 residues. V dropped 1 base and J dropped 5; count of bases not matched to a gene: 15. CDR1 and CDR2 from the germline V gene are GTSNPN and SVGIG (reference sequence). CDR3 sequence reads: CAWSGLVKTGEKTEAFF. The DNA for the CDR3 is TGTGCCTGGAGTGGACTAGTTAAGACAGGGGAGAAAACTGAAGCTTTCTTT.

In its sample, this clonotype was seen a few times. The V call is TRBV9, the J call TRBJ1-1; 7 bases are a match to TRBD1. The germline CDR1 and CDR2 sequences are SGDLS and YYNGEE. The CDR3 has 14 residues. Trimming at V came to 0 bases and at J to 3 bases, leaving 2 bases not matched to a gene. The CDR3 loop is CASSVGDRYTEAFF. The CDR3 coding sequence is TGTGCCAGCAGCGTAGGGGACAGATACACTGAAGCTTTCTTT.

In its sample, this clonotype was seen many times. The CDR3 DNA reads TGTGCCAGCAGCTTGACAGGGGTGAACACTGAAGCTTTCTTT. Encoded protein: CASSLTGVNTEAFF. The chain links TRBV28 to TRBJ1-1, with 8 bases fitting TRBD1. The CDR3 length is 14 residues. In germline, CDR1 is MDHEN, CDR2 SYDVKM. The J segment lost 0 bases and the V segment lost 6 bases, leaving 3 bases of the junction unmatched.

This clonotype was seen ten or more times. This chain uses TRBV28 with TRBJ2-7; D may be TRBD2 (5 bases). Germline CDR1 reads MDHEN; CDR2 reads SYDVKM. Trimming removed 5 bases at V and 5 bases at J, with 22 bases between. CDR3 size: 16 residues. CDR3 sequence: CASSLTDDGPGDEQYF. DNA for the CDR3: TGTGCCAGCAGTCTCACGGATGACGGGCCCGGGGACGAGCAGTACTTC.

This clonotype was counted at least ten times. The chain uses TRBV9 and TRBJ2-5, with D tentatively TRBD1 (5 bases). The CDR3 consists of 15 residues. Trimming removed 4 bases at V and 5 bases at J, with 18 bases between. Germline CDR1 SGDLS, CDR2 YYNGEE. CDR3 residues: CASSLRQSRVETQYF. CDR3 coding DNA: TGTGCCAGCAGCCTCCGACAGTCCCGCGTGGAGACCCAGTACTTC.

This clonotype appeared a few times. V usage is TRBV20-1 and J usage is TRBJ2-1; 9 bases are a match to TRBD2. V lost 4 bases to trimming and J lost 10 bases; unmatched junction nucleotides: 11. This CDR3 is built from 14 residues. CDR1 and CDR2 from the germline V gene are DFQATT and SNEGSKA (reference sequence). This CDR3 reads CSATGGREFQEQFF. The DNA of the CDR3 is TGCAGTGCTACGGGCGGGAGGGAGTTTCAGGAGCAGTTCTTC.

The table lists this clonotype with many counts. This chain uses TRBV7-2 with TRBJ1-2, with D uncertain. CDR1 is SGHTA and CDR2 is FQGNSA in the germline V gene. This CDR3 has 15 residues. Trimming pared 4 bases from V and 4 bases from J, leaving 16 bases between. The DNA for the CDR3 is TGTGCCAGCAGCTCTTGGACGGTAACGACCTATGGCTACACCTTC. The encoded protein is CASSSWTVTTYGYTF.

This clonotype was seen more than once but under ten times. The genes are TRBV7-3 and TRBJ2-5, with TRBD2 matching over 13 bases. The CDR3 runs to 17 residues. Germline-derived CDR1 and CDR2 are SGHTA and FQGTGA. V lost 6 bases to trimming and J lost 4 bases; unmatched junction nucleotides: 11. The CDR3 loop reads CASSPWGLAGNLETQYF. Here the CDR3 DNA reads TGTGCCAGCAGTCCCTGGGGACTAGCGGGGAACTTAGAGACCCAGTACTTC. Supplemented by reference TRBV7-3 and TRBJ2-5, the full variable domain reads GAGVSQTPSNKVTEKGKYVELRCDPISGHTALYWYRQSLGQGPEFLIYFQGTGAADDSGLPNDRFFAVRPEGSVSTLKIQRTERGDSAVYLCASSPWGLAGNLETQYFGPGTRLLVL.

There are many counts of this clonotype. The V and J genes are TRBV28 and TRBJ1-5; D unclear. Germline CDR1 is MDHEN and CDR2 is SYDVKM. Trimming took 4 bases from V and 6 from J, leaving 10 bases between them. The CDR3 covers 13 residues. The CDR3 is CASSSPASQPQHF. Written as DNA, the CDR3 is TGTGCCAGCAGTTCCCCGGCCAGTCAGCCCCAGCATTTT.

This clonotype came up many times. V and J are TRBV6-1 and TRBJ2-7, with TRBD2 matching over 13 bases. The V segment lost 4 bases and the J segment 5 bases; nucleotides outside the gene matches: 5. Germline CDR1 is MNHNS and CDR2 is SASEGT. The CDR3 runs 15 residues. DNA for the CDR3: TGTGCCAGCAGTGCACTAGCGGGAGGGCTAGACGAGCAGTACTTC. It codes for CASSALAGGLDEQYF.

This clonotype has at least ten counts. J is TRBJ2-2 and V is TRBV11-2; D perhaps matches TRBD1 (6 bases). Trimming cost V 5 bases and J 0 bases, with 16 bases left between them. CDR1 is SGHAT and CDR2 is FQNNGV in the germline V gene. The CDR3 runs to 17 residues. CDR3 in DNA: TGTGCCAGCAGCCGAACCCGGGACATCTCGAACACCGGGGAGCTGTTTTTT. Amino acids: CASSRTRDISNTGELFF. The full variable domain, in which reference TRBV11-2 and TRBJ2-2 provide the parts outside the CDR3, is EAGVAQSPRYKIIEKRQSVAFWCNPISGHATLYWYQQILGQGPKLLIQFQNNGVVDDSQLPKDRFSAERLKGVDSTLKIQPAKLEDSAVYLCASSRTRDISNTGELFFGEGSRLTVL.

This clonotype was detected ten times or more. J is TRBJ1-1 and V is TRBV28; maybe TRBD1 (5 bases). The CDR3 is 15 residues long. V shed 4 bases and J shed 1 base, with 13 bases lying between them. Germline CDR1 MDHEN, CDR2 SYDVKM. The CDR3 is CASSSLDTSNTEAFF. CDR3 DNA: TGTGCCAGCAGTTCGCTGGACACCTCGAACACTGAAGCTTTCTTT.

This clonotype occurred a few times. This chain joins TRBV20-1 and TRBJ2-7; D is unresolved. CDR3 length: 11 residues. V was shortened by 3 bases and J by 0 bases, with 3 bases between the two germline ends. Looked up from germline, CDR1 is DFQATT and CDR2 is SNEGSKA (reference sequence). CDR3 DNA sequence: TGCAGTGCTAGCAACTCCTACGAGCAGTACTTC. Amino acids: CSASNSYEQYF.

This clonotype occurred many times. J is TRBJ1-5 and V is TRBV27; D is unclear. The CDR3 sequence is 14 residues long. V shed 2 bases and J shed 3 bases, with 8 bases lying between them. The V gene's germline CDR1 is MNHEY and CDR2 SMNVEV (reference sequence). CDR3 bases: TGTGCCAGCAGTTTAGGCATGTTCAATCAGCCCCAGCATTTT. Its translation is CASSLGMFNQPQHF.

The chain couples TRBV5-6 to TRBJ2-5; D not certain. Germline V gives CDR1 SGHDT, CDR2 YYEEEE. This CDR3 spans 13 amino acids. The V and J ends lost 3 bases and 5 bases respectively, with 11 bases between them. DNA of the CDR3: TGTGCCAGCAGCTACTCGTCTCGGGAGACCCAGTACTTC. Translating gives CASSYSSRETQYF.

The rearrangement uses TRBV5-6 and TRBJ1-2, with D unresolved. The V end was cut by 1 base, the J end by 7 bases, with 11 bases between. The length of the CDR3 is 13 residues. Looked up from germline, CDR1 is SGHDT and CDR2 is YYEEEE. CDR3 amino acids: CASSLTAARGYTF. For the CDR3, the DNA is TGTGCCAGCAGCTTGACAGCCGCTCGTGGCTACACCTTC.